Below are 28 T cell receptor beta chains sequenced from a single sample in a study of T-cell memory formation after mild COVID-19. Each CDR3 protein is one row after TCRdb ran MiXCR on the 5' RACE reads. The data hold a few hundred thousand distinct CDR3 sequences, with approximately 15% observed a single time. The specimen sequenced was PBMCs or a T cell subset sorted from them (not recorded which). The receptor set was obtained from a man between 18 and 35 years old who had mild COVID-19 (a few samples of this study predate the infection). Cell type and time point are not known.

This clonotype was picked up a small number of times. This sequence joins TRBV7-8 and TRBJ2-1, with 7 bases aligning to TRBD2. Germline V lookup: CDR1 SGHVS, CDR2 FQNEAQ. V shed 5 bases, J shed 7 bases, and the junction held 8 bases outside the gene matches. The CDR3 runs to 14 residues. CDR3 region: CASSPRLAINEQFF. In DNA form, the CDR3 reads TGTGCCAGCAGCCCAAGACTAGCTATAAATGAGCAGTTCTTC.

This clonotype was seen only a few times. The V gene is TRBV5-1, the J gene TRBJ1-5; D is unclear. The V and J ends lost 0 bases and 0 bases respectively, with 10 bases between them. CDR3 size: 16 residues. Germline V lookup: CDR1 SGHRS, CDR2 YFSETQ. The CDR3 loop is CASSLDPGNSNQPQHF. CDR3 DNA: TGCGCCAGCAGCTTGGATCCCGGGAATAGCAATCAGCCCCAGCATTTT.

This clonotype has just a few counts. V gene TRBV6-6 combines with J gene TRBJ1-2; the D gene is possibly TRBD1 (5 bases). The CDR3 extends over 14 amino acids. Trimming stripped 6 bases from V and 4 bases from J, with 15 bases between. Germline loops: CDR1 MNHNY, CDR2 SVGAGI (reference sequence). CDR3 loop: CASRFLGQVYGYTF. The CDR3 bases are TGTGCCAGCAGATTCCTCGGACAAGTCTATGGCTACACCTTC.

This clonotype was observed once. The chain links TRBV4-3 to TRBJ2-7; no reliable D call. CDR1 is LGHNA and CDR2 is YSLEER in the germline V gene. Deletions cut 1 base from V and 2 bases from J, with 12 bases between. The CDR3 runs 15 residues. The DNA for the CDR3 is TGCGCCAGCAGCCAAGGACAAGACGGAGCCTACGAGCAGTACTTC. Translating it yields CASSQGQDGAYEQYF.

The chain couples TRBV5-1 to TRBJ2-2; possibly TRBD1 for D (7 bases). Trimming took 3 bases from V and 4 from J, leaving 13 bases between them. CDR3 length: 15 residues. CDR1 and CDR2 from the germline V gene are SGHRS and YFSETQ. This CDR3 is CASSWGDSSTGELFF. The CDR3, as DNA: TGCGCCAGCAGCTGGGGGGACAGCTCCACCGGGGAGCTGTTTTTT.

The chain couples TRBV28 to TRBJ1-4; a weak D match, TRBD1 (5 bases). Trimming removed 6 bases from V and 6 bases from J, with 17 bases in between. This CDR3 contains 15 residues. From germline, CDR1 is MDHEN and CDR2 SYDVKM. The CDR3 sequence: CASSHGGSTDEKLFF. The CDR3 DNA follows: TGTGCCAGCAGCCATGGGGGGTCAACGGATGAAAAACTGTTTTTT.

The V and J genes are TRBV6-2 or TRBV6-3 and TRBJ2-2, with D uncertain. CDR1 is MNHEY and CDR2 is SVGEGT in the germline V gene. This CDR3 comprises 13 residues. Between the trimmed V and J ends, which lost 5 bases and 5 bases, there was a span of 9 bases. The CDR3 sequence: CASSQWLTGELFF. CDR3 coding DNA: TGTGCCAGCAGTCAATGGTTAACCGGGGAGCTGTTTTTT.

This clonotype was found many times. The V and J genes are TRBV5-1 and TRBJ2-3; D gene uncertain. The CDR3 has 13 residues. CDR1 is SGHRS and CDR2 is YFSETQ in the germline V gene. V was clipped by 3 bases and J by 2 bases, with 7 bases between them. Here the CDR3 reads CASSSTFTDTQYF. CDR3 nucleotides: TGCGCCAGCAGCTCGACCTTCACAGATACGCAGTATTTT.

V gene TRBV20-1 combines with J gene TRBJ2-7; TRBD1 or TRBD2 may be the D gene (5 bases each). CDR1 DFQATT and CDR2 SNEGSKA come from the germline V gene (reference sequence). CDR3 length: 16 amino acids. Trimming cost V 0 bases and J 0 bases, with 15 bases left between them. The CDR3 DNA reads TGCAGTGCTAGAGATATCCGGGCAGGGAGCTCCTACGAGCAGTACGTC. It is translated as CSARDIRAGSSYEQYV.

This clonotype was detected only a few times. The V gene is TRBV6-2 or TRBV6-3, the J gene TRBJ2-1; TRBD2 agrees at 14 bases. The trim removed 6 bases at V and 3 bases at J, leaving 16 bases unmatched. The CDR3 is 20 residues long. CDR1 is MNHEY, CDR2 SVGEGT, per germline. CDR3 loop: CASSAEWTSGGTHYYNEQFF. CDR3 DNA sequence: TGTGCCAGCAGCGCCGAGTGGACTAGCGGGGGGACCCACTACTACAATGAGCAGTTCTTC.

The table lists this clonotype with a few counts. The V gene is TRBV4-1, the J gene TRBJ1-1; weak D call: TRBD1 (5 bases). Trimming removed 1 base from V and 5 bases from J, with 14 bases in between. The CDR3 is 15 amino acids. Germline assignment: CDR1 MGHRA and CDR2 YSYEKL. DNA of the CDR3: TGCGCCAGCAGCCAAGCGACAGCGCTGTTAACTGAAGCTTTCTTT. This encodes CASSQATALLTEAFF.

This clonotype was observed a handful of times. The chain links TRBV7-2 to TRBJ2-7; TRBD1 matches 7 bases. V shed 9 bases and J 0 bases; nucleotides not matched to a gene: 8. CDR3 length equals 14 residues. In germline, CDR1 is SGHTA, CDR2 FQGNSA. The CDR3 DNA reads TGTGCCAGTGGCCGGGACAGATACTCCTACGAGCAGTACTTC. This gives the protein CASGRDRYSYEQYF.

CDR3 sequence: CASSPNGRLGKETQYF. Here the CDR3 DNA reads TGTGCCAGCAGCCCAAACGGACGCCTAGGGAAGGAGACCCAGTACTTC. The chain has TRBV12-3 or TRBV12-4 and TRBJ2-5, with D unclear. Deletions cut 6 bases from V and 5 bases from J, with 22 bases between. This CDR3 is built from 16 residues.

The chain joins TRBV20-1 to TRBJ1-5, with 9 positions matching TRBD1. The V gene's germline CDR1 is DFQATT and CDR2 SNEGSKA (reference sequence). The CDR3 spans 15 residues. The J segment lost 6 bases and the V segment lost 4 bases, leaving 10 bases of the junction unmatched. In nucleotides, the CDR3 is TGCAGTGCTACTCCCGGGACAGGGCTTAGTCAGCCCCAGCATTTT. Translation: CSATPGTGLSQPQHF.

The sample holds a few counts of this clonotype. The chain couples TRBV24-1 to TRBJ2-2; D ambiguous. The CDR3 loop spans 13 amino acids. Germline V gives CDR1 KGHDR, CDR2 SFDVKD. Trimming took off 3 bases at V and 5 bases at J, with 6 bases between the two ends. The DNA of the CDR3 is TGTGCCACCAGTGATGACTTTACCGGGGAGCTGTTTTTT. It translates to CATSDDFTGELFF.

This clonotype came up many times. The genes are TRBV7-9 and TRBJ2-7; either TRBD1 or TRBD2 may fit D (5 bases each). The ends were cut back, 5 bases at V and 3 bases at J, with 11 bases in the middle. The CDR3 has 13 residues. CDR1 and CDR2 (germline): SEHNR, FQNEAQ (reference sequence). Here the CDR3 reads CASSTGRSYEQYF. The CDR3, as DNA: TGTGCCAGCAGCACGGGACGGAGCTACGAGCAGTACTTC.

CDR3 sequence (DNA): TGCAGCCCGCTGCACCAGCCCCAGCATTTT. Translating gives CSPLHQPQHF. The chain is built from TRBV29-1 and TRBJ1-5, with no clear D. The CDR3 sequence is 10 residues long. V lost 8 bases to trimming and J lost 7 bases, with 9 bases between them. The germline V gene encodes CDR1 SQVTM and CDR2 ANQGSEA.

This clonotype was detected a few times. The chain carries TRBV7-2 and TRBJ1-6, with a weak D call TRBD1 (5 bases). V lost 11 bases and J lost 8, with 19 bases in between. The CDR3 loop spans 14 amino acids. Germline-derived CDR1 and CDR2 are SGHTA and FQGNSA. CDR3 DNA sequence: TGTGCCCAGCACCCGGCAGGGTCGGATTCACCCCTCCACTTT. Translated, it gives CAQHPAGSDSPLHF.

This clonotype turned up a few times. The J gene is TRBJ2-1, the V gene TRBV4-3, with D possibly matching TRBD2 (5 bases). Trimming left V 0 bases short and J 0 bases short, with 15 bases between. Germline values: CDR1 LGHNA, CDR2 YSLEER. The CDR3 runs to 18 residues. As DNA, the CDR3 is TGCGCCAGCAGCCAAGATCCCGGCCAGCGGAGCTCCTACAATGAGCAGTTCTTC. It specifies CASSQDPGQRSSYNEQFF.

The chain has TRBV7-9 and TRBJ1-4; D is uncertain. V was trimmed by 3 bases and J by 3 bases, leaving 8 bases between them. CDR1 and CDR2 (germline): SEHNR, FQNEAQ (reference sequence). This CDR3 comprises 14 residues. CDR3 region: CASSFVASNEKLFF. The CDR3 bases are TGTGCCAGCAGCTTCGTGGCCTCTAATGAAAAACTGTTTTTT.

This clonotype was detected only a few times. The chain joins TRBV6-1 to TRBJ1-5; tentatively, D is TRBD1 (6 bases). Germline lookup yields CDR1 MNHNS and CDR2 SASEGT. Trimming removed 4 bases at V and 8 bases at J, with 15 bases between. This CDR3 is 14 amino acids long. The CDR3 DNA is TGTGCCAGCAGTGTTGAAGGGGGGGCGAAGCCCCAGCATTTT. The encoded protein is CASSVEGGAKPQHF.

This rearrangement joins TRBV12-3 or TRBV12-4 to TRBJ1-3; 9 nucleotides match TRBD1. Unmatched junction bases numbered 7, after V lost 6 bases and J lost 4 bases. The CDR3 consists of 15 residues. The CDR3 DNA follows: TGTGCCAGCAGGTCCGACAGGGGGGGAGGAAACACCATATATTTT. This translates into CASRSDRGGGNTIYF.

This clonotype occurred a few times. The rearrangement uses TRBV11-2 and TRBJ1-2; a possible D gene is TRBD1 (5 bases). Trimming took 5 bases from V and 8 from J, leaving 18 bases between them. The CDR3 length is 14 residues. Germline V gene data show CDR1 as SGHAT and CDR2 as FQNNGV. In DNA form, the CDR3 reads TGTGCCAGCAGCCCGGGACCGGGAATTGGGGGCTACACCTTC. Encoded protein: CASSPGPGIGGYTF.

This clonotype was seen ten or more times. V usage is TRBV9 and J usage is TRBJ2-1; TRBD1 aligns across 10 bases. Germline V gene sequence: CDR1 SGDLS, CDR2 YYNGEE. V lost 4 bases, J lost 4 bases, and 8 bases stayed unmatched. The CDR3 is 16 amino acids. CDR3 in amino acids: CASSRKTGGLYNEQFF. The CDR3 DNA sequence: TGTGCCAGCAGCCGAAAGACAGGGGGCCTTTACAATGAGCAGTTCTTC.

This clonotype was seen only a few times. The chain combines TRBV20-1 with TRBJ2-5; D may match TRBD1 or TRBD2 (6 bases each). The CDR3 loop spans 15 amino acids. Looked up from germline, CDR1 is DFQATT and CDR2 is SNEGSKA (reference sequence). Trimming removed 8 bases at V and 6 bases at J, with 25 bases between. DNA for the CDR3: TGCAGTCCTAACTACCCCAGAGGGGGGCTACAGACCCAGTACTTC. Its translation is CSPNYPRGGLQTQYF.

This CDR3 is CASSRDRGLLRSYGYTF. The CDR3, as DNA: TGTGCCAGCAGCCGGGACAGGGGGCTCCTGCGGAGCTATGGCTACACCTTC. The chain has TRBV5-6 and TRBJ1-2; 12 bases match TRBD1. V lost 4 bases to trimming and J lost 4 bases; unmatched junction nucleotides: 11. From germline, CDR1 is SGHDT and CDR2 YYEEEE. This CDR3 has 17 residues. The full variable domain, completed using reference TRBV5-6 and TRBJ1-2, is DAGVTQSPTHLIKTRGQQVTLRCSPKSGHDTVSWYQQALGQGPQFIFQYYEEEERQRGNFPDRFSGHQFPNYSSELNVNALLLGDSALYLCASSRDRGLLRSYGYTFGSGTRLTVV.

This clonotype was seen more than once but under ten times. The chain couples TRBV24-1 to TRBJ2-5, with a weak D call TRBD1 (6 bases). The germline V gene encodes CDR1 KGHDR and CDR2 SFDVKD. V lost 5 bases to trimming and J lost 4 bases, with 7 bases between them. The CDR3 contains 12 residues. CDR3 sequence (DNA): TGTGCCACCAGTGCCAGGGGAGAGACCCAGTACTTC. Encoded protein: CATSARGETQYF.

By proportion, this clonotype is large (0.1 to 1%). V usage is TRBV15 and J usage is TRBJ2-2; the match to TRBD2 covers 11 bases. V was clipped by 0 bases and J by 5 bases; unmatched bases: 14. The germline CDR1 and CDR2 sequences are LNHNV and YYDKDF (reference sequence). The CDR3 has 20 amino acids. CDR3 sequence reads: CATSRDVEVLASGGTGELFF. The CDR3 bases are TGTGCCACCAGCAGAGATGTAGAGGTGTTGGCTAGCGGGGGGACCGGGGAGCTGTTTTTT. The variable domain in full, with the rest retrieved from reference TRBV15 and TRBJ2-2, is DAMVIQNPRYQVTQFGKPVTLSCSQTLNHNVMYWYQQKSSQAPKLLFHYYDKDFNNEADTPDNFQSRRPNTSFCFLDIRSPGLGDTAMYLCATSRDVEVLASGGTGELFFGEGSRLTVL.